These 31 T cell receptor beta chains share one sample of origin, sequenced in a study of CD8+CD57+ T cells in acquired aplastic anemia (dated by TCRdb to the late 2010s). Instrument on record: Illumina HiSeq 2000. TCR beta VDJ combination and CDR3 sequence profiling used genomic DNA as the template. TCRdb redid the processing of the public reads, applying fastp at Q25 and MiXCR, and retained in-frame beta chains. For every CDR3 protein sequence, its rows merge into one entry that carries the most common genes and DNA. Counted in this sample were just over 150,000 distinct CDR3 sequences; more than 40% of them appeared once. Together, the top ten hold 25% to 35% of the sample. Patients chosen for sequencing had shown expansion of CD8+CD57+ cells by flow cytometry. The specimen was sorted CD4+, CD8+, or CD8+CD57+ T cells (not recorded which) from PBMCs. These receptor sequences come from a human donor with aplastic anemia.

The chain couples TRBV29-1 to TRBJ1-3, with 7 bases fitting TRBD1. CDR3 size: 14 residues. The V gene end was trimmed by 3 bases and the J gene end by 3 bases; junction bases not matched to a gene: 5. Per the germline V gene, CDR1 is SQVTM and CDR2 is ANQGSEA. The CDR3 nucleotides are TGCAGCGTTGACTGGCAGGGGGGTGGAAACACCATATATTTT. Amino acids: CSVDWQGGGNTIYF.

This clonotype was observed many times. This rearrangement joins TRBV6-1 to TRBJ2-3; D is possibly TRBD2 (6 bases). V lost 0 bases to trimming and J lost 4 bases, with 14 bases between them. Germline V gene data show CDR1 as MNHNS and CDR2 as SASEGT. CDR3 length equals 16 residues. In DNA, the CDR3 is TGTGCCAGCAGTGAAGCTGGGGGAGGAGGACCAGATACGCAGTATTTT. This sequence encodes CASSEAGGGGPDTQYF.

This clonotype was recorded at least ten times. CDR3 protein: CASSQGVWDSPSGANVLTF. In DNA form, the CDR3 reads TGTGCCAGCAGCCAAGGGGTCTGGGACTCGCCTTCTGGGGCCAACGTCCTGACTTTC. V is TRBV14 and J is TRBJ2-6, with D perhaps TRBD2 (6 bases). The V and J ends lost 1 base and 1 base respectively, with 17 bases between them. The germline CDR1 and CDR2 sequences are SGHDN and FVKESK. The length of the CDR3 is 19 residues.

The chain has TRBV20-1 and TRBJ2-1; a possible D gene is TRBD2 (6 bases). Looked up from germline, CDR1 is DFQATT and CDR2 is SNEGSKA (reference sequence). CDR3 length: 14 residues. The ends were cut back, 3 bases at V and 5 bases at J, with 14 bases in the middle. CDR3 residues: CSASQGRRDNEQFF. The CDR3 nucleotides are TGCAGTGCTAGTCAAGGGAGGAGGGACAATGAGCAGTTCTTC.

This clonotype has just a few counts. The CDR3 region has the DNA TGCGCCAGCAGCTTGCTCGGACGGGAAAACATTCAGTACTTC. Its translation is CASSLLGRENIQYF. The chain has TRBV5-1 and TRBJ2-4; D is uncertain. V shed 1 base and J shed 5 bases, with 10 bases lying between them. Per germline, CDR1 SGHRS and CDR2 YFSETQ. The CDR3 is 14 residues long.

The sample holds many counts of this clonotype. The CDR3: CASSLTIGLAGENEQFF. The CDR3 DNA reads TGTGCCAGCAGTTTAACTATCGGACTAGCGGGAGAGAATGAGCAGTTCTTC. This chain uses TRBV12-3 or TRBV12-4 with TRBJ2-1; 13 bases line up with TRBD2. The J segment lost 7 bases and the V segment lost 2 bases, leaving 8 bases of the junction unmatched. The CDR3 runs to 17 residues.

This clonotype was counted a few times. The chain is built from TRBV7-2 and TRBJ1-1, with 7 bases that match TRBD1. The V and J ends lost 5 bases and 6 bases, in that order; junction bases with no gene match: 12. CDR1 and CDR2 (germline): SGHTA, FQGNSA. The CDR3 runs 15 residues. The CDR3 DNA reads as TGTGCCAGCAGCCCAACCGACGACAGGGACGCTGAAGCTTTCTTT. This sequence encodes CASSPTDDRDAEAFF.

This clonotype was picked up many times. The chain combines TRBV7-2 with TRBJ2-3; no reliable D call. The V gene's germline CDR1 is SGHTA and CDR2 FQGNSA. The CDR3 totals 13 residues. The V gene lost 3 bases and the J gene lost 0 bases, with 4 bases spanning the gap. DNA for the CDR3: TGTGCCAGCAGCTTGGGAAGCACAGATACGCAGTATTTT. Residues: CASSLGSTDTQYF.

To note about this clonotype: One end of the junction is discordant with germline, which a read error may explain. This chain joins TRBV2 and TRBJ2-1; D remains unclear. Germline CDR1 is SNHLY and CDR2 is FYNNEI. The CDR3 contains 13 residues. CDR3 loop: CASSQGEWNEQFF. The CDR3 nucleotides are TGCGCCAGCAGCCAAGGTGAGTGGAATGAGCAGTTCTTC. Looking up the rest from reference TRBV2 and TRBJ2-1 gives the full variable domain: EPEVTQTPSHQVTQMGQEVILRCVPISNHLYFYWYRQILGQKVEFLVSFYNNEISEKSEIFDDQFSVERPDGSNFTLKIRSTKLEDSAMYFCASSQGEWNEQFFGPGTRLTVL.

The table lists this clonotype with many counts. The CDR3 here is CATSDLDRVNTEAFF. The CDR3 DNA follows: TGTGCCACCAGTGATCTTGACAGGGTGAACACTGAAGCTTTCTTT. This rearrangement joins TRBV24-1 to TRBJ1-1, with TRBD1 matching over 7 bases. CDR3 length equals 15 residues. V was pared by 3 bases and J by 0 bases, with 3 bases of the junction left unmatched. Germline assignment: CDR1 KGHDR and CDR2 SFDVKD.

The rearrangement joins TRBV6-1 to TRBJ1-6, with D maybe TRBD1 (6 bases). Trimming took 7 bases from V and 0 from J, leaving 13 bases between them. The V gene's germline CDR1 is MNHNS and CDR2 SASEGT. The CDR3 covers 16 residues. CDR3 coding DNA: TGTGCCAGCACCCAGACAGGAAGCTCCTATAATTCACCCCTCCACTTT. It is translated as CASTQTGSSYNSPLHF.

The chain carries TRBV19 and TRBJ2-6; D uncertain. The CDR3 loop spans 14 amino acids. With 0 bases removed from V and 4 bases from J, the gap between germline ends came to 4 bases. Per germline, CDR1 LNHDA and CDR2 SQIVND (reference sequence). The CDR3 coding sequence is TGTGCCAGTAGTATAGACGGAGGGGCCAACGTCCTGACTTTC. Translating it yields CASSIDGGANVLTF.

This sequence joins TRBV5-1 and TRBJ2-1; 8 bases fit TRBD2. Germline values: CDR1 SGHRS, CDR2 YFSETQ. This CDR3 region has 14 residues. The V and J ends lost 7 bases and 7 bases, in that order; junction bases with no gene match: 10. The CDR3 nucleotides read TGCGCCAGCCCTAAGCGGGAGTTTAGGAATGAGCAGTTCTTC. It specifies CASPKREFRNEQFF.

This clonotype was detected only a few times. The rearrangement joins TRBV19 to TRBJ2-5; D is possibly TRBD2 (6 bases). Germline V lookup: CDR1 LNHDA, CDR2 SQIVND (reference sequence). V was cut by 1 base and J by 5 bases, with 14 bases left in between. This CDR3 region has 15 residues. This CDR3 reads CASSIGGTPRETQYF. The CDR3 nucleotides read TGTGCCAGTAGTATAGGGGGGACTCCCAGGGAGACCCAGTACTTC.

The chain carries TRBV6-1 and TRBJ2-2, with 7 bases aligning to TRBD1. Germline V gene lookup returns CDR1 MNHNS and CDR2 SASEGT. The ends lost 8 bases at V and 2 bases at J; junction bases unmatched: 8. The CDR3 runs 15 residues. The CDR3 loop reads CASLKRQGNTGELFF. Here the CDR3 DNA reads TGTGCCAGCCTAAAAAGACAGGGTAACACCGGGGAGCTGTTTTTT.

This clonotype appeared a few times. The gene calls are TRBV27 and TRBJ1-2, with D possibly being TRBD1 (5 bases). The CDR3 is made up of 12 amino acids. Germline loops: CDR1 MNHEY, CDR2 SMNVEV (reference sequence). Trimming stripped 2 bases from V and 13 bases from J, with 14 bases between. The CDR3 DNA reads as TGTGCCAGCAGTTTAGGGACCCGAAGTCTCACCTTC. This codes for CASSLGTRSLTF.

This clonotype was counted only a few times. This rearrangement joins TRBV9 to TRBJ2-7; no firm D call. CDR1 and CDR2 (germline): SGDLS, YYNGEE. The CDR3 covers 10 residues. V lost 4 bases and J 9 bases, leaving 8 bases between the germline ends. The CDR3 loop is CASSPRRQYF. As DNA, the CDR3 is TGTGCCAGCAGCCCGAGAAGGCAGTACTTC.

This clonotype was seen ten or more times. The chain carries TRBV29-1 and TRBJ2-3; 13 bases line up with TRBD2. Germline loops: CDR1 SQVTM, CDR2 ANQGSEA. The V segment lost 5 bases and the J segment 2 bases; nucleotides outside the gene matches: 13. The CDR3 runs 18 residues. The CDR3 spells CSVLVLLAGGKITDTQYF. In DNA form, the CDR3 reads TGCAGCGTTCTTGTGTTACTAGCGGGAGGGAAGATCACAGATACGCAGTATTTT.

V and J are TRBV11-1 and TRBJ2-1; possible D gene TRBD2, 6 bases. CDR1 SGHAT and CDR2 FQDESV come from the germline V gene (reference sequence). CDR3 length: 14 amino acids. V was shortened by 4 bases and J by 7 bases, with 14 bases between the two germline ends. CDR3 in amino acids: CASSSEGGENEQFF. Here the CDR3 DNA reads TGTGCCAGCAGCTCGGAGGGCGGCGAAAATGAGCAGTTCTTC.

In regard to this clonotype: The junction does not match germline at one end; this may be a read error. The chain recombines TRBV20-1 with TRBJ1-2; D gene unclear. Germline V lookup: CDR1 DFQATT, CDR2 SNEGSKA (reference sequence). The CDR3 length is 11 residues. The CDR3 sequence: CSASRGCGHTF. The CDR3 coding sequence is TGCAGTGCTAGTCGCGGCTGTGGCCACACCTTC.

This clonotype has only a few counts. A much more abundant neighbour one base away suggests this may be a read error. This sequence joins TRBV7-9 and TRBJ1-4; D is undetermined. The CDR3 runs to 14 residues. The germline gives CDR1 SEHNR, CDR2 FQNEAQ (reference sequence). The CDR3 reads CASSPIAFPYLAMF. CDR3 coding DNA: TGTGCCAGCAGCCCAATTGCGTTCCCTTACTTGGCTATGTTT.

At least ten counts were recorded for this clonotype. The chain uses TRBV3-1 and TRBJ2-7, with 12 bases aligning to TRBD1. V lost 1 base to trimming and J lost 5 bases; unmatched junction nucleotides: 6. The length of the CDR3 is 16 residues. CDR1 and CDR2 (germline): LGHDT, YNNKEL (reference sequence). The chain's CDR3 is CASSQVGQGAGNEQYF. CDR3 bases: TGTGCCAGCAGCCAAGTGGGACAGGGGGCAGGCAACGAGCAGTACTTC.

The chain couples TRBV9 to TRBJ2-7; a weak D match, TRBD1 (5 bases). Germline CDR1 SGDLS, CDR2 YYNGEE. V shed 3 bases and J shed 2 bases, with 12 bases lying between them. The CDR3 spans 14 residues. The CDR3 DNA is TGTGCCAGCAGCGCACAGGCTCCTCCCTACGAGCAGTACTTC. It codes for CASSAQAPPYEQYF. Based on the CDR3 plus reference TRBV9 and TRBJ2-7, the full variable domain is DSGVTQTPKHLITATGQRVTLRCSPRSGDLSVYWYQQSLDQGLQFLIQYYNGEERAKGNILERFSAQQFPDLHSELNLSSLELGDSALYFCASSAQAPPYEQYFGPGTRLTVT.

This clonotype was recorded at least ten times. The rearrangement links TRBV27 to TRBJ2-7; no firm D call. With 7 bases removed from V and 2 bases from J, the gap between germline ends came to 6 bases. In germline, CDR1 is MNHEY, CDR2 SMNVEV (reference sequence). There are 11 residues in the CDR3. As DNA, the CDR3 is TGTGCCAGCACAGGTCCCTACGAGCAGTACTTC. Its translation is CASTGPYEQYF.

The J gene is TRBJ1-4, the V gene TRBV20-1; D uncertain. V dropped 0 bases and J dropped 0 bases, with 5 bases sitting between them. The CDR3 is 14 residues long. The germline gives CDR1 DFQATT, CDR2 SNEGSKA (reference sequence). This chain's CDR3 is CSARDSPTNEKLFF. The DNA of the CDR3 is TGCAGTGCTAGAGACAGCCCAACTAATGAAAAACTGTTTTTT.

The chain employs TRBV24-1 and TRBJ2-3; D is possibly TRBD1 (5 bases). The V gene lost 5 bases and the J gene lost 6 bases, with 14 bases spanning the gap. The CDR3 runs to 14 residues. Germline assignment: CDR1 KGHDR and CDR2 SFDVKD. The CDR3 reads CATSAPGSSDTQYF. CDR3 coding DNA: TGTGCCACCAGTGCCCCAGGGTCCTCGGATACGCAGTATTTT.

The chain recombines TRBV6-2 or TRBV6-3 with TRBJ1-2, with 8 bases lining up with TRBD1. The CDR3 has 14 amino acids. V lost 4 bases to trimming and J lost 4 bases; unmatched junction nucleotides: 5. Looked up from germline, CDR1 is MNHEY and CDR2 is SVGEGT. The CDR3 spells CASSSPGTGYGYTF. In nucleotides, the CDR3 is TGTGCCAGCAGTTCGCCCGGGACAGGCTATGGCTACACCTTC.

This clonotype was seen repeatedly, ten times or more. CDR3 coding DNA: TGTGCCAGCAGTTACTCACTCGACGGGACGCCGAACACTGAAGCTTTCTTT. It is translated as CASSYSLDGTPNTEAFF. The J gene is TRBJ1-1, the V gene TRBV6-6, with a tentative D call TRBD1 (5 bases). Germline V gene sequence: CDR1 MNHNY, CDR2 SVGAGI (reference sequence). V lost 0 bases and J lost 1, with 15 bases in between. The CDR3 sequence is 17 residues long.

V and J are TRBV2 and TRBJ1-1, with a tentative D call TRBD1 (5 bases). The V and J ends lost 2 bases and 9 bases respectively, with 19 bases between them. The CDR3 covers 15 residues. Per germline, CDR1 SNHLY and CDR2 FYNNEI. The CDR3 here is CASSESGGRGPKAFF. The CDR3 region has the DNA TGTGCCAGCAGTGAATCGGGAGGGCGGGGACCCAAAGCTTTCTTT.

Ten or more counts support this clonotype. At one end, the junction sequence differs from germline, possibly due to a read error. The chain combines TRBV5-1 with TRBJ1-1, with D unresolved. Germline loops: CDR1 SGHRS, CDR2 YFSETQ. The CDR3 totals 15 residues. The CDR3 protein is CASSLMTVMKTEAFF. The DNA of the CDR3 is TGCGCCAGCAGCTTGATGACGGTGATGAAGACTGAAGCTTTCTTT.

The CDR3 is CSVYWYRALNTEAFF. The CDR3 region has the DNA TGCAGCGTATATTGGTACAGAGCCTTGAACACTGAAGCTTTCTTT. The gene calls are TRBV29-1 and TRBJ1-1; no definite D call. Germline lookup yields CDR1 SQVTM and CDR2 ANQGSEA. Trimming stripped 6 bases from V and 0 bases from J, with 17 bases between. This CDR3 comprises 15 residues.